The text below deals with one T cell receptor beta chain. Germline CDR1 is KGHSH and CDR2 is LQKENI. The CDR3 contains 12 residues. Trimming pared 5 bases from V and 0 bases from J, leaving 4 bases between. Profiled with immunoSEQ multiplex PCR; TCRdb holds only in-frame clones, not every one. The sample holds under 150,000 clones, 75% to 95% seen once. The sample belongs to a study of T cells after somatic rescue of genetic block. The source of this sequence is a young woman. V is TRBV18 and J is TRBJ2-5; no definite D call. The sample comprised peripheral blood mononuclear cells (PBMCs). CDR3 DNA: TGTGCCAGCTCAGCGTACCAAGAGACCCAGTACTTC. Amino acid sequence: CASSAYQETQYF.